What follows are 23 T cell receptor beta chains derived from one specimen sequenced in a study of shared clonotypes between healthy human individuals. Data came from immunoSEQ multiplex PCR; TCRdb stores just in-frame clones and leaves some out. The table shows more than 850,000 clones, with around 82% occurring only once. Sequencing used memory CD4+ T cells from PBMCs. Subset: CD45RA-negative fraction. These TCRs come from a man younger than 35 in good health. Some clones in this sample may be carry-over from other donors' samples.

This chain connects TRBV6-5 to TRBJ1-1; D is ambiguous. The germline V and J ends were trimmed by 5 bases and 9 bases, with 13 bases remaining between them. The CDR3 has 12 amino acids. CDR1 is MNHEY, CDR2 SVGAGI, per germline. CDR3 sequence reads: CASSQGGIQAFF. The CDR3 DNA reads TGTGCCAGCAGTCAAGGTGGCATACAAGCTTTCTTT.

The gene calls are TRBV11-2 and TRBJ1-1, with D tentatively TRBD1 (6 bases). Germline CDR1 SGHAT, CDR2 FQNNGV. This CDR3 comprises 15 residues. V was trimmed by 5 bases and J by 6 bases, leaving 19 bases between them. CDR3: CASSLRGQRGSEAFF. DNA of the CDR3: TGTGCCAGCAGCCTAAGAGGACAGCGGGGCTCTGAAGCTTTCTTT. The variable domain in full, completed from reference TRBV11-2 and TRBJ1-1, reads EAGVAQSPRYKIIEKRQSVAFWCNPISGHATLYWYQQILGQGPKLLIQFQNNGVVDDSQLPKDRFSAERLKGVDSTLKIQPAKLEDSAVYLCASSLRGQRGSEAFFGQGTRLTVV.

This clone was counted at least ten times. Written as DNA, the CDR3 is TGTGCCAGCAGCTCAAGTTTCCAGGGAACAGATACGCAGTATTTT. Protein product: CASSSSFQGTDTQYF. The chain employs TRBV5-5 and TRBJ2-3; tentative D call: TRBD1 (5 bases). The V gene's germline CDR1 is SGHKS and CDR2 YYEKEE (reference sequence). Trimming removed 3 bases from V and 3 bases from J, with 14 bases in between. The CDR3 consists of 15 residues.

In the case of this clone: This CDR3 is also generated by other DNA sequences in the sample. The CDR3 reads CASSYRGNQPQHF. CDR3 coding DNA: TGTGCCAGCAGTTACAGGGGGAATCAGCCCCAGCATTTT. The chain is built from TRBV6-5 and TRBJ1-5; perhaps TRBD1 as D (6 bases). Germline V lookup: CDR1 MNHEY, CDR2 SVGAGI. CDR3 length: 13 amino acids. Trimming removed 2 bases from V and 4 bases from J, with 6 bases in between.

The chain carries TRBV11-3 and TRBJ2-4, with 8 bases matching TRBD1. The CDR3 spans 13 residues. V was pared by 5 bases and J by 13 bases, with 10 bases of the junction left unmatched. Germline CDR1 SGHNT, CDR2 YENEEA. As DNA, the CDR3 is TGTGCCAGCAGCCAGGGGGCGCGGTCCTCCCAGTACTTC. Its translation is CASSQGARSSQYF.

The chain links TRBV29-1 to TRBJ1-1, with D possibly TRBD1 on 5 matching bases. This CDR3 is built from 14 residues. V was trimmed by 6 bases and J by 2 bases, leaving 16 bases between them. Germline lookup yields CDR1 SQVTM and CDR2 ANQGSEA. CDR3 loop: CSVFPGRRNTEAFF. DNA of the CDR3: TGCAGCGTCTTTCCGGGACGCAGAAACACTGAAGCTTTCTTT. Based on the CDR3 plus reference TRBV29-1 and TRBJ1-1, the full variable domain is SAVISQKPSRDICQRGTSLTIQCQVDSQVTMMFWYRQQPGQSLTLIATANQGSEATYESGFVIDKFPISRPNLTFSTLTVSNMSPEDSSIYLCSVFPGRRNTEAFFGQGTRLTVV.

The chain recombines TRBV19 with TRBJ1-1; no reliable D call. V gave up 6 bases and J gave up 1 base, with 6 bases separating them. Per the germline V gene, CDR1 is LNHDA and CDR2 is SQIVND (reference sequence). The CDR3 sequence is 12 residues long. The CDR3 bases are TGTGCCAGTAGGCTAAAGAACACTGAAGCTTTCTTT. Translation: CASRLKNTEAFF.

V usage is TRBV2 and J usage is TRBJ2-6; D may correspond to TRBD1 or TRBD2 (5 bases each). The CDR3 has 17 residues. Trimming stripped 11 bases from V and 0 bases from J, with 20 bases between. Germline CDR1 is SNHLY and CDR2 is FYNNEI. The DNA of the CDR3 is TGTGCCTCCGCAACGGGACCGTTTCCCTCTGGGGCCAACGTCCTGACTTTC. It is translated as CASATGPFPSGANVLTF.

This clone occurred once. The chain couples TRBV23-1 to TRBJ1-5, with 7 bases fitting TRBD1. TRBV23-1 is labeled an ORF, and its function is uncertain. V lost 8 bases and J lost 4; bases outside the gene matches: 5. The CDR3 consists of 13 residues. The CDR3 is CASGDSLNQPQHF. CDR3 bases: TGCGCCAGCGGGGACAGTCTAAATCAGCCCCAGCATTTT.

The chain carries TRBV14 and TRBJ1-3; no clear D gene. The CDR3 contains 15 residues. Germline CDR1 is SGHDN and CDR2 is FVKESK. Trimming removed 1 base from V and 7 bases from J, with 14 bases in between. DNA for the CDR3: TGTGCCAGCAGCCAAGGCCTGATCAGAGGCAACACCATATATTTT. Amino acids: CASSQGLIRGNTIYF. Full variable domain (missing parts from reference TRBV14 and TRBJ1-3): EAGVTQFPSHSVIEKGQTVTLRCDPISGHDNLYWYRRVMGKEIKFLLHFVKESKQDESGMPNNRFLAERTGGTYSTLKVQPAELEDSGVYFCASSQGLIRGNTIYFGEGSWLTVV.

The chain is built from TRBV29-1 and TRBJ1-1, with D uncertain. The CDR3 totals 13 residues. Germline CDR1 SQVTM, CDR2 ANQGSEA. The V gene lost 8 bases and the J gene lost 1 base, with 14 bases spanning the gap. CDR3 nucleotide sequence: TGCAGCTTCCAAAGGGCCTGGAACACTGAAGCTTTCTTT. Residues: CSFQRAWNTEAFF. Combining the CDR3 with reference TRBV29-1 and TRBJ1-1 gives the whole variable domain SAVISQKPSRDICQRGTSLTIQCQVDSQVTMMFWYRQQPGQSLTLIATANQGSEATYESGFVIDKFPISRPNLTFSTLTVSNMSPEDSSIYLCSFQRAWNTEAFFGQGTRLTVV.

This clone was picked up one time. The chain carries TRBV7-9 and TRBJ2-7; D is perhaps TRBD2 (5 bases). Germline V gives CDR1 SEHNR, CDR2 FQNEAQ (reference sequence). The CDR3 extends over 14 amino acids. V was pared by 5 bases and J by 5 bases, with 16 bases between. This chain's CDR3 is CASSPAGERDEQYF. CDR3 coding DNA: TGTGCCAGCAGCCCCGCGGGCGAGAGGGACGAGCAGTACTTC.

This chain connects TRBV6-6 to TRBJ1-1; 7 bases map to TRBD1. Germline assignment: CDR1 MNHNY and CDR2 SVGAGI (reference sequence). The length of the CDR3 is 11 residues. Losses at the gene ends were 6 bases for V and 10 bases for J; bases not matched to a gene: 5. The CDR3 DNA is TGTGCCAGCAGGGGACAGTTGATAGCTTTCTTT. The encoded protein is CASRGQLIAFF.

The chain combines TRBV7-2 with TRBJ2-1, with TRBD2 identical over 10 bases. V shed 4 bases and J 10 bases; nucleotides not matched to a gene: 7. CDR1 and CDR2 from the germline V gene are SGHTA and FQGNSA. The CDR3 extends over 14 amino acids. The CDR3 spells CASSSGLARAEQFF. In DNA, the CDR3 is TGTGCCAGCAGCTCGGGACTAGCGAGAGCCGAGCAGTTCTTC.

The chain carries TRBV5-5 and TRBJ2-7; TRBD2 agrees at 10 bases. Per germline, CDR1 SGHKS and CDR2 YYEKEE (reference sequence). V shed 2 bases and J 6 bases; nucleotides not matched to a gene: 14. The CDR3 sequence is 17 residues long. The CDR3 nucleotides are TGTGCCAGCAGCTTTGGACTAAGCGGGAGGGCCGCAGGCGAGCAGTACTTC. Protein product: CASSFGLSGRAAGEQYF.

This chain joins TRBV7-9 and TRBJ2-1; 7 positions agree with TRBD2. The V and J ends lost 1 base and 9 bases, in that order; junction bases with no gene match: 15. The CDR3 covers 17 residues. The germline gives CDR1 SEHNR, CDR2 FQNEAQ (reference sequence). The CDR3 nucleotides read TGTGCCAGCAGCTTAGAGGGTCTAGCGGCCTCCTGGGGTGAGCAGTTCTTC. Its protein product is CASSLEGLAASWGEQFF.

The V and J genes are TRBV4-2 and TRBJ2-7, with D perhaps TRBD1 or TRBD2 (5 bases each). Deletions cut 3 bases from V and 7 bases from J, with 19 bases between. The V gene's germline CDR1 is LGHNA and CDR2 YNFKEQ. This CDR3 comprises 15 residues. DNA of the CDR3: TGTGCCAGCAGCCACCCCAGTCCCGGGGCAAAAGAGCAGTACTTC. Translating gives CASSHPSPGAKEQYF.

Comments on this clone: Germline is not matched at one junction end, which may reflect a read error. This chain uses TRBV4-2 with TRBJ2-3, with 12 bases that match TRBD2. The CDR3 totals 16 residues. Germline V lookup: CDR1 LGHNA, CDR2 YNFKEQ. The DNA of the CDR3 is TGTGCCAGCAGCAAAGATTCTAGCGGGAGGGCAGATACGCAGTATTTT. This gives the protein CASSKDSSGRADTQYF.

As regards this clone: This may stem from a read error, because a much larger clone lies one nucleotide away. The J gene is TRBJ1-1, the V gene TRBV7-9, with 8 nucleotides matching TRBD1. V was clipped by 1 base and J by 6 bases; unmatched bases: 1. Germline V gene lookup returns CDR1 SEHNR and CDR2 FQNEAQ (reference sequence). This CDR3 is built from 13 residues. DNA for the CDR3: TGTGCCAGCAGCTTAGAACAGGGGGCTGAAGCTTTCTTT. Translating gives CASSLEQGAEAFF.

V and J are TRBV6-5 and TRBJ1-1; TRBD1 aligns across 7 bases. Germline trimming cut 4 bases from V and 9 bases from J; bases unmatched to any gene: 14. The CDR3 length is 15 residues. CDR1 and CDR2 (germline): MNHEY, SVGAGI. CDR3 in DNA: TGTGCCAGCAGTTTCTCCGGGACAGCGATAAGTAAAGCTTTCTTT. This encodes CASSFSGTAISKAFF.

V usage is TRBV5-4 and J usage is TRBJ2-4; no clear D. This CDR3 is 14 amino acids long. V lost 2 bases and J 8 bases, leaving 14 bases between the germline ends. Germline loops: CDR1 SGHNT, CDR2 YYREEE (reference sequence). CDR3 in DNA: TGTGCCAGCAGCTTAGGATACGTTGGGGACATTCAGTACTTC. Translation: CASSLGYVGDIQYF.

The rearrangement uses TRBV10-2 and TRBJ2-1, with 12 bases matching TRBD2. This CDR3 has 13 amino acids. Germline loops: CDR1 WSHSY, CDR2 SAAADI. Trimming at V came to 6 bases and at J to 9 bases, leaving 3 bases not matched to a gene. The CDR3 nucleotides are TGCGCCAGCAGGCTAGCGGGAGGGGGTGAGCAGTTCTTC. Protein product: CASRLAGGGEQFF.

J is TRBJ2-1 and V is TRBV28; D possibly corresponds to TRBD2 (5 bases). CDR3 size: 15 residues. V lost 5 bases, J lost 2 bases, and 13 bases lay in between. Germline-derived CDR1 and CDR2 are MDHEN and SYDVKM. Here the CDR3 DNA reads TGTGCCAGCAGTCCAATCGAGCGGACCTACAATGAGCAGTTCTTC. It specifies CASSPIERTYNEQFF.